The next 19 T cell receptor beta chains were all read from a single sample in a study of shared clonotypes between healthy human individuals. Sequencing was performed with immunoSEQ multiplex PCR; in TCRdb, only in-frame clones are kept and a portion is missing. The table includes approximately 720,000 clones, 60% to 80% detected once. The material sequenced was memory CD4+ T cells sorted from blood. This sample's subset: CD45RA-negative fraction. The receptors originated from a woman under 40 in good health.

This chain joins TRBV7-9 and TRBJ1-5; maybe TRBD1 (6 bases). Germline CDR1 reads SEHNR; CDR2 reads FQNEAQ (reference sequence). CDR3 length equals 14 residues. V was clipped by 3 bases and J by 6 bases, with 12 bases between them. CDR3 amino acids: CASSFSGVVQPQHF. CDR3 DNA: TGTGCCAGCAGCTTTTCAGGGGTCGTTCAGCCCCAGCATTTT.

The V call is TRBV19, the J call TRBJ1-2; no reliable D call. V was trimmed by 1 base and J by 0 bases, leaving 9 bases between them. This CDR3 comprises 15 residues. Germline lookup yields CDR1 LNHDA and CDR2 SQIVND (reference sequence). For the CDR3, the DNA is TGTGCCAGTAGTATAGGTACAGTGGCTAACTATGGCTACACCTTC. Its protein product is CASSIGTVANYGYTF.

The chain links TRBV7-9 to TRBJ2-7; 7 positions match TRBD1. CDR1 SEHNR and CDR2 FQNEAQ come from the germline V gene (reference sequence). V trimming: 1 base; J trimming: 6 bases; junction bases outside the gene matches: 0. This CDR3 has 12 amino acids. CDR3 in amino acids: CASSLEGAEQYF. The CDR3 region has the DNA TGTGCCAGCAGCTTAGAGGGGGCCGAGCAGTACTTC.

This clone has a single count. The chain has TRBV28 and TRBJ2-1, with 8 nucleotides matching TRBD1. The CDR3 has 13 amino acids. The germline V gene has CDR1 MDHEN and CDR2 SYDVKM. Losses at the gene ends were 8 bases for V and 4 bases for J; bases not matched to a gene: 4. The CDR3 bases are TGTGCCAGCTCCTGGGACAGGTACAATGAGCAGTTCTTC. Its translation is CASSWDRYNEQFF.

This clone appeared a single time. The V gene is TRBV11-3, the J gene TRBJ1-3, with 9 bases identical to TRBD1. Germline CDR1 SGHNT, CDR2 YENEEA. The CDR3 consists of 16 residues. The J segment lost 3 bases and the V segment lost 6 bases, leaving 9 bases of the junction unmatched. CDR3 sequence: CASSRGQGQRGNTIYF. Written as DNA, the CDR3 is TGTGCCAGCAGTCGAGGACAGGGGCAACGTGGAAACACCATATATTTT.

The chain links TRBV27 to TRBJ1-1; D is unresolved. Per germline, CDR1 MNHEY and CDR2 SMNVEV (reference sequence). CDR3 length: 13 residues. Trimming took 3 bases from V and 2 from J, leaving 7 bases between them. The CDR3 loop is CASSFLRNTEAFF. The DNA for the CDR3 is TGTGCCAGCAGTTTCCTTCGAAACACTGAAGCTTTCTTT.

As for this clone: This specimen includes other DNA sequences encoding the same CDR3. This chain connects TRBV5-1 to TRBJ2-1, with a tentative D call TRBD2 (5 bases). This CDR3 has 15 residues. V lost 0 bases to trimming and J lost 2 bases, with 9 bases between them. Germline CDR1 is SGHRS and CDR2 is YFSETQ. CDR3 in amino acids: CASSLVGETYNEQFF. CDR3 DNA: TGCGCCAGCAGCTTGGTGGGAGAGACCTACAATGAGCAGTTCTTC.

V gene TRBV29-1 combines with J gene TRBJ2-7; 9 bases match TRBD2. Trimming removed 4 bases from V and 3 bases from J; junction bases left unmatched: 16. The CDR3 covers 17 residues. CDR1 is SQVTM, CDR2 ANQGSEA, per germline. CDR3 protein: CSVALGSSGRIGYEQYF. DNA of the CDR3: TGCAGCGTTGCCCTAGGTAGTAGCGGGAGAATAGGCTACGAGCAGTACTTC.

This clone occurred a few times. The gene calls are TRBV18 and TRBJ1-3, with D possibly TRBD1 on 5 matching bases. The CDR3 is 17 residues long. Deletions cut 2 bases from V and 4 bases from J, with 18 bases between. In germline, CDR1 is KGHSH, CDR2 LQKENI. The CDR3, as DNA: TGTGCCAGCTCACCAGGAGCTCCCAGGGTCTCGGGAAACACCATATATTTT. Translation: CASSPGAPRVSGNTIYF.

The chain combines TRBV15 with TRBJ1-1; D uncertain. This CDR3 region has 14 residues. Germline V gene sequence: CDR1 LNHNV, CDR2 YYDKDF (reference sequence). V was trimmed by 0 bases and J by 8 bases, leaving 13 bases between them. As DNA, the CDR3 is TGTGCCACCAGCAGAGATTACAGCCAGTCGGAAGCTTTCTTT. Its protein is CATSRDYSQSEAFF.

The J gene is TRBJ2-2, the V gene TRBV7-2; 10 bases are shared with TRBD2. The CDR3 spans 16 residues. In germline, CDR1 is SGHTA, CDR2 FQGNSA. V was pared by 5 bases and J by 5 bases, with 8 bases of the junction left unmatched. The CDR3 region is CASSPAGGPLTGELFF. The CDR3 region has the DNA TGTGCCAGCAGCCCAGCGGGAGGGCCGTTAACCGGGGAGCTGTTTTTT.

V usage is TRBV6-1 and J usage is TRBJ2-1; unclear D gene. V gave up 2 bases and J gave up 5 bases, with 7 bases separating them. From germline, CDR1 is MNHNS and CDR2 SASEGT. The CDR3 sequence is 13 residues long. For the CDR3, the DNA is TGTGCCAGCAGTGAACAGTTGGACAATGAGCAGTTCTTC. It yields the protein CASSEQLDNEQFF.

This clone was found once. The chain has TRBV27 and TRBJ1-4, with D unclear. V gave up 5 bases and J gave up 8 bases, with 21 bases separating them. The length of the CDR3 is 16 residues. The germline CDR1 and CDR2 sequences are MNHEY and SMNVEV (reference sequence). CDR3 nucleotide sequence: TGTGCCAGCAGTCTGCTCCGGGAAGGGTGGGTAGAAAAACTGTTTTTT. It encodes CASSLLREGWVEKLFF.

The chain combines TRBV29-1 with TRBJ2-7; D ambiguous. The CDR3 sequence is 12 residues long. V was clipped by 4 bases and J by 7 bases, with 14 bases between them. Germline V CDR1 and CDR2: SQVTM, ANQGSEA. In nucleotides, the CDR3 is TGCAGCGTTGCGGGCGGCCCTGGGGAGCAGTACTTC. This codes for CSVAGGPGEQYF.

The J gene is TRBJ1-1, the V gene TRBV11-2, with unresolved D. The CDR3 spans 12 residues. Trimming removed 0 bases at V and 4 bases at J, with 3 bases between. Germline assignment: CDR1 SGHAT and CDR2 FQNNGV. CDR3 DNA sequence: TGTGCCAGCAGCTTAGAGATCACTGAAGCTTTCTTT. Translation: CASSLEITEAFF.

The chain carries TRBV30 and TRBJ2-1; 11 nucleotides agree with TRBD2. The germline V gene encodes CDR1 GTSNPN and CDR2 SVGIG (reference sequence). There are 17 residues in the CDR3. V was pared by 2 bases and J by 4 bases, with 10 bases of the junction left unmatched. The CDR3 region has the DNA TGTGCCTGGAGTCCACTAGCGGGGGCAGGCCTATACAATGAGCAGTTCTTC. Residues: CAWSPLAGAGLYNEQFF.

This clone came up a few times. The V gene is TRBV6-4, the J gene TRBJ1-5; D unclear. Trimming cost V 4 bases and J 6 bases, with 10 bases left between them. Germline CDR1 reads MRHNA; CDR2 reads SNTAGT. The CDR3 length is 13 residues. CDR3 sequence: CASSVSFAQPQHF. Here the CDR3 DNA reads TGTGCCAGCAGTGTCTCGTTCGCTCAGCCCCAGCATTTT.

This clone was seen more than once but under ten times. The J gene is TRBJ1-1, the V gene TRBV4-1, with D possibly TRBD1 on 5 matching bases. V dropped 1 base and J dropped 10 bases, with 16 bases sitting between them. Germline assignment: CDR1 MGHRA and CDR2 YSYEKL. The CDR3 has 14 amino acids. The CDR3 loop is CASSQVEGGTSAFF. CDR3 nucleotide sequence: TGCGCCAGCAGCCAAGTTGAGGGCGGGACCTCAGCTTTCTTT.

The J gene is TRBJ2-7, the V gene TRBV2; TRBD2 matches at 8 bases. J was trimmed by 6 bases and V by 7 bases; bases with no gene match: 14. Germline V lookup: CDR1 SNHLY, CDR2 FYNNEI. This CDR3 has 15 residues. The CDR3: CASMTNGGAVGEQYF. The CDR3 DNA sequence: TGTGCCAGCATGACAAACGGGGGGGCTGTAGGCGAGCAGTACTTC.